This TCR beta chain was sequenced for a study of metastatic and nonmetastatic thyroid tumors. For the study at large: Repertoire comparison spanned blood and tumor or nodule tissue of malignant and benign thyroid patients.

Nobody among the patients had been given any treatment before thyroid surgery. Original analysis: A distant-metastasis classifier for papillary thyroid cancer was built using CDR3 differences across clinicopathological groups. TCRdb re-called the PCR reads via MiXCR. The V and J calls reflect TCRdb's pipeline rather than the authors' work. The repertoire holds 40,000 to 50,000 clones, with less than 5% as singletons. The sequence came from a female donor with papillary thyroid cancer or a benign thyroid nodule (not recorded which). Some clones in this sample may be carry-over from other donors' samples. Specimen: blood.

CDR3 coding DNA: TGCAGCGTTGGGGGGACTAGCGGGAGTTTTGAGACCCAGTACTTC. Its translation is CSVGGTSGSFETQYF. The chain couples TRBV29-1 to TRBJ2-1, with 14 bases identical to TRBD2. The DNA end is more similar to TRBJ2-5, so the J call may be wrong. Germline V CDR1 and CDR2: SQVTM, ANQGSEA. This CDR3 has 15 residues.